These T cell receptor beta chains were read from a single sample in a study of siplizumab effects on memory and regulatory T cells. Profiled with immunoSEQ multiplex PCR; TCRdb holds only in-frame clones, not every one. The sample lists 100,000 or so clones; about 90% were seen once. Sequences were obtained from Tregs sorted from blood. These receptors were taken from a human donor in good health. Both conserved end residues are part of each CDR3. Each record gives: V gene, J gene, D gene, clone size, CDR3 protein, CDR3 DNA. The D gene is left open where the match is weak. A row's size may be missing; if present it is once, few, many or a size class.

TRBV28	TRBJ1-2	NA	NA	CASSLPAGSGSYTF	TGTGCCAGCAGTCTCCCGGCGGGTTCGGGGAGCTACACCTTC
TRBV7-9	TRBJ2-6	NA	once	CASSLDLGQGSRVLTF	TGTGCCAGCAGCTTAGACTTAGGCCAAGGCTCACGAGTCCTGACTTTC
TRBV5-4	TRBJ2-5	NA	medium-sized	CASSSLRGPGETQYF	TGTGCCAGCAGCTCCCTGAGGGGTCCGGGGGAGACCCAGTACTTC
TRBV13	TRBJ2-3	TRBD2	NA	CASSYRRLARGTDTQYF	TGTGCCAGCAGCTACCGGAGACTAGCTAGGGGCACAGATACGCAGTATTTT
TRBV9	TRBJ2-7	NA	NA	CASSVGPGVEQYF	TGTGCCAGCAGCGTAGGACCTGGAGTCGAGCAGTACTTC
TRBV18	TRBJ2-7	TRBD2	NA	CASSPPGTSFREQYF	TGTGCCAGCTCACCACCGGGGACTAGCTTTCGCGAGCAGTACTTC
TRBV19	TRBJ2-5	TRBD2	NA	CASSIEAGLYLGTQYF	TGTGCCAGTAGTATAGAAGCGGGGCTCTACCTGGGGACCCAGTACTTC
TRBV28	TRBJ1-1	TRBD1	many	CASRNSGTGYTEAFF	TGTGCCAGCAGAAATTCCGGGACAGGGTACACTGAAGCTTTCTTT
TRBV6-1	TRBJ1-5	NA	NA	CASSLREDQPQHF	TGTGCCAGCAGCCTACGGGAGGATCAGCCCCAGCATTTT
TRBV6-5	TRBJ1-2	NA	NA	CASSYSLGDYYGYTF	TGTGCCAGCAGTTACTCGTTGGGGGATTACTATGGCTACACCTTC
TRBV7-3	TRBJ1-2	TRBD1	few	CASSVDGQGNYGYTF	TGTGCCAGCAGCGTAGACGGACAGGGGAACTATGGCTACACCTTC
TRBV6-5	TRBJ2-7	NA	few	CASRYRQGLYEQYF	TGTGCCAGCAGGTATAGACAGGGACTCTACGAGCAGTACTTC
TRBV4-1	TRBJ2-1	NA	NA	CASSQDRFAYNEQFF	TGCGCCAGCAGCCAAGACAGGTTTGCCTACAATGAGCAGTTCTTC
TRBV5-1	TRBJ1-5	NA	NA	CASRPRDFNQPQHF	TGCGCCAGCAGACCACGGGATTTCAATCAGCCCCAGCATTTT
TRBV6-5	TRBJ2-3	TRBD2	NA	CASSYSGSSPDTQYF	TGTGCCAGCAGTTACAGCGGGAGTTCCCCAGATACGCAGTATTTT
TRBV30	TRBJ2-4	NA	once	CAWSVRGAKNIQYF	TGTGCCTGGAGTGTTAGAGGGGCCAAAAACATTCAGTACTTC